This T cell receptor beta chain was captured in a study of T cell clusters in autoimmune cytopenias. Across the whole study: The median distinct TRB clonotype count was approximately 2,500 per sample, from a median roughly 47,000 reads. Broader study findings: Physiological T cell clusters of healthy donors were apparently absent in primary autoimmune cytopenia patients. TRB repertoire shifts in secondary cytopenia and chronic lymphocytic leukemia mostly reflected lymphoma, not autoimmunity. No experiment has yet validated the function of the T cell clusters defined in silico.

Germline CDR1 and CDR2: LNHDA and SQIVND (reference sequence). The CDR3 spans 13 residues. One tube held mixed TRB-A and TRB-B primer pools for touch-down PCR. Following a re-call of the multiplex PCR reads, TCRdb has one entry per CDR3 protein and lacks DNA. This sample's clone table lists over 250 distinct CDR3 sequences. As to this clonotype: As yet, its antigen is unknown.

Roughly 38,000 genome equivalents of blood DNA were amplified for TRB. These same data were also listed under a study on T cell repertoires in aging, cancer and after chemotherapy.

The chain has TRBV19 and TRBJ2-3. The receptor was derived from a human donor with an autoimmune cytopenia or autoimmune hepatitis (not recorded which). Sequencing was carried out using peripheral blood. The CDR3 region is CASSIRGTDTQYF.